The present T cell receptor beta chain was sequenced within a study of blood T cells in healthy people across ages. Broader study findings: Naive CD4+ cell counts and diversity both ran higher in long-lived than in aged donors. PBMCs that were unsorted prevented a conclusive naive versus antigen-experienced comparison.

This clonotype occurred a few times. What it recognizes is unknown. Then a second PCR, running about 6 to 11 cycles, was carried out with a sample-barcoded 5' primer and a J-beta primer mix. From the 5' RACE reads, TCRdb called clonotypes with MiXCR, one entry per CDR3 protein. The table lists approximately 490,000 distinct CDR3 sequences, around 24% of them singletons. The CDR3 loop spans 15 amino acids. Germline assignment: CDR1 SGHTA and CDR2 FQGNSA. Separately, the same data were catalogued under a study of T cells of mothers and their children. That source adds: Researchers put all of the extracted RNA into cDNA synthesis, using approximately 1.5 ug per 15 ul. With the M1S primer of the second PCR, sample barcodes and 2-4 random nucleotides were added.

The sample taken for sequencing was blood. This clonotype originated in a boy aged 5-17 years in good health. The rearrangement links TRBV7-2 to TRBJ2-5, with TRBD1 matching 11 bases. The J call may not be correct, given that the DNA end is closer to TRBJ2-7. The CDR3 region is CASSPSGTGGYEQYF. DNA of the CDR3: TGTGCCAGCAGCCCTTCGGGGACAGGGGGTTACGAGCAGTACTTC.